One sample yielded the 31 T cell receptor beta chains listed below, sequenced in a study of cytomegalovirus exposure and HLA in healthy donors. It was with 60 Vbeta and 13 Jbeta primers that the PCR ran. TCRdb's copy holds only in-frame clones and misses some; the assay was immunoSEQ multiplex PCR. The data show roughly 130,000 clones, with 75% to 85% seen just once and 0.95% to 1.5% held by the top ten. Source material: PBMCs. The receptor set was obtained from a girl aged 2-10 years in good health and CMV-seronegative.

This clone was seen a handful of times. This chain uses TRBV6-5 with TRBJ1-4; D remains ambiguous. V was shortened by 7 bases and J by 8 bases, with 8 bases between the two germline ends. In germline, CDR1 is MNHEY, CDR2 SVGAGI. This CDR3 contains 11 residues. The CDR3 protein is CASTDGEKLFF. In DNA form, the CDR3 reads TGTGCCAGCACCGACGGGGAAAAACTGTTTTTT.

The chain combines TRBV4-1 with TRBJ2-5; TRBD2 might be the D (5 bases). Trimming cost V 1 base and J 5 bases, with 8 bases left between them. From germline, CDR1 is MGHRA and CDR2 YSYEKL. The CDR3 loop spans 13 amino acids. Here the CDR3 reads CASSQVGVETQYF. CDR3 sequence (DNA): TGCGCCAGCAGCCAAGTCGGGGTGGAGACCCAGTACTTC.

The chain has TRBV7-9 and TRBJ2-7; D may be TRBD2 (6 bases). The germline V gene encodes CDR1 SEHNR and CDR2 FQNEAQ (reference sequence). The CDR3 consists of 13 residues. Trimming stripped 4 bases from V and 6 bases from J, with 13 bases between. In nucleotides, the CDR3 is TGTGCCAGCAGCTCAGCGGGCGTTGGCGAGCAGTACTTC. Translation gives CASSSAGVGEQYF.

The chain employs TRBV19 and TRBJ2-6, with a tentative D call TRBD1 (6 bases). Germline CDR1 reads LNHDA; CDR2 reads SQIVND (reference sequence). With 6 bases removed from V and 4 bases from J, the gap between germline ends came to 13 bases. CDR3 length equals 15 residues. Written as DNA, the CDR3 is TGTGCCAGTAGGACAGGACCCGAGGGGGCCAACGTCCTGACTTTC. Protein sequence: CASRTGPEGANVLTF.

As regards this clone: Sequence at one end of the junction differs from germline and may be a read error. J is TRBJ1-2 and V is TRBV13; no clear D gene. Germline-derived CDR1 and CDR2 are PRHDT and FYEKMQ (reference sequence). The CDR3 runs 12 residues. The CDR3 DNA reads TGTGCCAGCAGCTTCGGAGGCTATGACTACACCTTC. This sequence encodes CASSFGGYDYTF.

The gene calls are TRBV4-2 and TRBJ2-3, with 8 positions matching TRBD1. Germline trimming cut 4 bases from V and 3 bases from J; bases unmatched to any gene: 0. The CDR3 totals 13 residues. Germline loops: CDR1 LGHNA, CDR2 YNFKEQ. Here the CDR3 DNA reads TGTGCCAGCAGCCGGACAGGGACAGATACGCAGTATTTT. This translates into CASSRTGTDTQYF.

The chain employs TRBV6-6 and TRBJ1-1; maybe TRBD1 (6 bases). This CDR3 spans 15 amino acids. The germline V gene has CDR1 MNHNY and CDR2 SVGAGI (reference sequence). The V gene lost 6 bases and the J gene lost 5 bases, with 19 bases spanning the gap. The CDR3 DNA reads TGTGCCAGCAGGGACAGAAGCCTCCCGGTGACTGAAGCTTTCTTT. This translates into CASRDRSLPVTEAFF.

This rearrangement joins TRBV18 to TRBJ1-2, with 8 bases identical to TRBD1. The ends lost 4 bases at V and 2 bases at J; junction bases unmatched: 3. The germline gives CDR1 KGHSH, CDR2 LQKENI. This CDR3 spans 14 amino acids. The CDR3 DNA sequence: TGTGCCAGCTCACGGACAGGGCGGAACTATGGCTACACCTTC. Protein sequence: CASSRTGRNYGYTF.

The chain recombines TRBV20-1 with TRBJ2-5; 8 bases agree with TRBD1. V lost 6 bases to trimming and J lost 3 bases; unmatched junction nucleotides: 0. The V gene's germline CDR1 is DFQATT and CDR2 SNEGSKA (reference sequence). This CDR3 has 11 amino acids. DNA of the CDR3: TGCAGTGCGGACAGGGAAGAGACCCAGTACTTC. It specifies CSADREETQYF.

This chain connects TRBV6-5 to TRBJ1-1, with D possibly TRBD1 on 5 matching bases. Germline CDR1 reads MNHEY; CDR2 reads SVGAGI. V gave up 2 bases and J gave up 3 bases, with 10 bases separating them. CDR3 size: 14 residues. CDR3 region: CASSYKMGHTEAFF. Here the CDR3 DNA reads TGTGCCAGCAGTTACAAAATGGGGCACACTGAAGCTTTCTTT.

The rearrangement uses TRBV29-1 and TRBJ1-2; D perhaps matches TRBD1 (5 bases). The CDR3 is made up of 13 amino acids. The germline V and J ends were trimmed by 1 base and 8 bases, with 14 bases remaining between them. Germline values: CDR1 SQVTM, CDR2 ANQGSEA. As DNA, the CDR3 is TGCAGCGTTGAAGGGGGGGAGCAGCCGGGCTACACCTTC. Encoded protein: CSVEGGEQPGYTF. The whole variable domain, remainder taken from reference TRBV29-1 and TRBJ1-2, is SAVISQKPSRDICQRGTSLTIQCQVDSQVTMMFWYRQQPGQSLTLIATANQGSEATYESGFVIDKFPISRPNLTFSTLTVSNMSPEDSSIYLCSVEGGEQPGYTFGSGTRLTVV.

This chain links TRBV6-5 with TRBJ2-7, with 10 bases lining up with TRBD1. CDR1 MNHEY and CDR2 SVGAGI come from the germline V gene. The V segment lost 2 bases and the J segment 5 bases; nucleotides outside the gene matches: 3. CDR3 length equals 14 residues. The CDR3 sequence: CASSYGTGADEQYF. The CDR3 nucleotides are TGTGCCAGCAGTTACGGGACAGGGGCTGACGAGCAGTACTTC.

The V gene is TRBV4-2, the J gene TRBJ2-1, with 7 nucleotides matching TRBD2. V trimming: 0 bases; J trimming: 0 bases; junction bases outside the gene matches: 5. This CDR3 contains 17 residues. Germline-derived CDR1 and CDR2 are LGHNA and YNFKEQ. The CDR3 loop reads CASSQDTGGNSYNEQFF. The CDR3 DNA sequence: TGTGCCAGCAGCCAAGATACCGGGGGGAACTCCTACAATGAGCAGTTCTTC.

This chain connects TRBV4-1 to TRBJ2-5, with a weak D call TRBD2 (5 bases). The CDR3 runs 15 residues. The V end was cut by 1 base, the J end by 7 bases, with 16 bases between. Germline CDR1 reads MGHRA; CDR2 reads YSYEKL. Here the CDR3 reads CASSQGLSPAGTQYF. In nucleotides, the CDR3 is TGCGCCAGCAGCCAAGGACTGTCTCCGGCGGGGACCCAGTACTTC.

The CDR3 coding sequence is TGTGCCTCCCCCCGCAGGGGCACTGAAGCTTTCTTT. This gives the protein CASPRRGTEAFF. The rearrangement links TRBV30 to TRBJ1-1; the D gene is possibly TRBD1 (6 bases). V dropped 7 bases and J dropped 4 bases, with 13 bases sitting between them. Germline V gene lookup returns CDR1 GTSNPN and CDR2 SVGIG (reference sequence). The CDR3 contains 12 residues.

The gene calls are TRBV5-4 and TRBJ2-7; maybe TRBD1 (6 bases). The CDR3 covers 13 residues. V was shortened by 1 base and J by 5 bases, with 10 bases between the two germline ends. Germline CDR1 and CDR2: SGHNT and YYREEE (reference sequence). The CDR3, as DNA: TGTGCCAGCAGCTTGAGAGGGGGAGACGAGCAGTACTTC. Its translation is CASSLRGGDEQYF.

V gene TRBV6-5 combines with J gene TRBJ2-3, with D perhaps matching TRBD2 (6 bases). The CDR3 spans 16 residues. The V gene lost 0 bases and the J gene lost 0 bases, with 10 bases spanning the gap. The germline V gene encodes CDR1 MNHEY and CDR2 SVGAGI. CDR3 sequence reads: CASSYSFGTSTDTQYF. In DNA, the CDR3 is TGTGCCAGCAGTTACTCGTTCGGGACTAGCACAGATACGCAGTATTTT.

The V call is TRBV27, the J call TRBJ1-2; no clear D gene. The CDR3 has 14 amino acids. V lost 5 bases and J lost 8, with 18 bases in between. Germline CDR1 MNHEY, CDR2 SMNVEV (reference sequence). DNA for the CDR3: TGTGCCAGCAGTACCACGAACGAGGCAGTGGGCTACACCTTC. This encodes CASSTTNEAVGYTF.

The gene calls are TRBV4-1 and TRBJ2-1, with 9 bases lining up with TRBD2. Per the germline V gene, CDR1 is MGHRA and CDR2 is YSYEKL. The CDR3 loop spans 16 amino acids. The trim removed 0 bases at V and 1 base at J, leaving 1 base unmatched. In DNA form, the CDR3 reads TGCGCCAGCAGCCAAGATAGCGGGAGTTCCTACAATGAGCAGTTCTTC. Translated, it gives CASSQDSGSSYNEQFF.

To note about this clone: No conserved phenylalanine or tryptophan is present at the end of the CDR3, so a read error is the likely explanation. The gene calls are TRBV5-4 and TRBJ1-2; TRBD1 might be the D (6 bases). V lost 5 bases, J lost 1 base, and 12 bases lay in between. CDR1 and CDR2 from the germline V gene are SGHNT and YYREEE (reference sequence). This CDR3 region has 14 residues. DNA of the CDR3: TGTGCCAGCAGGGTACAGGGTTATAACTATGGCTACACCGTC. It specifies CASRVQGYNYGYTV.

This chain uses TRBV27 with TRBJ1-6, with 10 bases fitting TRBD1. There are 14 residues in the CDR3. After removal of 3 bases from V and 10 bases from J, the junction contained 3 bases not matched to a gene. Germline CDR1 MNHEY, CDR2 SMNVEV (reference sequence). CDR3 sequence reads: CASSFRDRGSPLHF. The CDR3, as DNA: TGTGCCAGCAGTTTCCGGGACAGGGGATCACCCCTCCACTTT.

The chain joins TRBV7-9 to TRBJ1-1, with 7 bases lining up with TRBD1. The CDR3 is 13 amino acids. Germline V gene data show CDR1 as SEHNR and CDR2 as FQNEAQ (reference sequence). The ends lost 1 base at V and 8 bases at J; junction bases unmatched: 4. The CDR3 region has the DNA TGTGCCAGCAGCTTAGTGCGGGACAGAGAAGCTTTCTTT. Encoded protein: CASSLVRDREAFF.

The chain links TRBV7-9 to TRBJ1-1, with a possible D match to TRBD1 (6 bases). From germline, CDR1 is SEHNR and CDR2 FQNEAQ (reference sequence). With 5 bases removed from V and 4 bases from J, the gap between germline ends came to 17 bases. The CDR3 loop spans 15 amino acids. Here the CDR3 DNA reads TGTGCCAGCAGCGAAAGGGGGGGCGAAGGCACTGAAGCTTTCTTT. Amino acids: CASSERGGEGTEAFF.

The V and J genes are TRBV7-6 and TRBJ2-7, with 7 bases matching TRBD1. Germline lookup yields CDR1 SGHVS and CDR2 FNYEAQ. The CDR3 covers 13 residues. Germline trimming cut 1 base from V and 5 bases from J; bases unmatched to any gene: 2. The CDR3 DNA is TGTGCCAGCAGCTTAGTCGGGACAGACGAGCAGTACTTC. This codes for CASSLVGTDEQYF.

This CDR3 is CASSVGALESDEQFF. The CDR3 bases are TGTGCCAGCAGCGTAGGAGCACTAGAATCCGATGAGCAGTTCTTC. The chain links TRBV9 to TRBJ2-1; possibly TRBD2 for D (5 bases). CDR1 is SGDLS and CDR2 is YYNGEE in the germline V gene. Trimming cost V 0 bases and J 8 bases, with 15 bases left between them. The CDR3 consists of 15 residues.

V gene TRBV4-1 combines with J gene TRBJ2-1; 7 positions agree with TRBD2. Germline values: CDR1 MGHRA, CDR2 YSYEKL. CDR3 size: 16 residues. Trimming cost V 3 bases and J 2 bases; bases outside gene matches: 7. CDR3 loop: CASSHIGAGAYNEQFF. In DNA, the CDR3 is TGCGCCAGCAGCCATATAGGGGCGGGAGCCTACAATGAGCAGTTCTTC.

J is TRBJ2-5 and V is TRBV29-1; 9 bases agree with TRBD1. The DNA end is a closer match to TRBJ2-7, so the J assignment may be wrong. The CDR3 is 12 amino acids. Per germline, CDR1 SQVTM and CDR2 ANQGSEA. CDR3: CSVGTGVDEQYF. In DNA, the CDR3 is TGCAGCGTTGGGACAGGGGTTGACGAGCAGTACTTC.

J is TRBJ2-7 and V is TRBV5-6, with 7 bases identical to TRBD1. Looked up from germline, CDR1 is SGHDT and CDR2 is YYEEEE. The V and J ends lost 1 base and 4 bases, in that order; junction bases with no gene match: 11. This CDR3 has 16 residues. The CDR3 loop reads CASSLITDRAGYEQYF. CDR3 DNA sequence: TGTGCCAGCAGCTTGATCACCGACAGGGCCGGGTACGAGCAGTACTTC.

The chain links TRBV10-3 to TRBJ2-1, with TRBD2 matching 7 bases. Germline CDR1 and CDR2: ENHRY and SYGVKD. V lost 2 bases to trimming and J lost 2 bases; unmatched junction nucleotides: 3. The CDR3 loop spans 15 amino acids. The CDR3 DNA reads TGTGCCATCAGTGAGCCTCGGGGGGCCTACAATGAGCAGTTCTTC. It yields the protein CAISEPRGAYNEQFF.

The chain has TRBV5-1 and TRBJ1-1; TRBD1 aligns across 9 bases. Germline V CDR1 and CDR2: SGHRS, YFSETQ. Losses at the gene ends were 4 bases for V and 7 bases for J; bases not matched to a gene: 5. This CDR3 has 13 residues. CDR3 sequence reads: CASSERQGVEAFF. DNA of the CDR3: TGCGCCAGCAGCGAACGACAGGGGGTTGAAGCTTTCTTT.

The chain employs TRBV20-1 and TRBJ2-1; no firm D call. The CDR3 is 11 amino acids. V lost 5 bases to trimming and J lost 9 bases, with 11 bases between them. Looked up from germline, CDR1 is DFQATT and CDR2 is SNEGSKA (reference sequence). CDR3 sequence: CSAEDRSEQFF. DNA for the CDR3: TGCAGTGCTGAAGATCGGAGTGAGCAGTTCTTC.